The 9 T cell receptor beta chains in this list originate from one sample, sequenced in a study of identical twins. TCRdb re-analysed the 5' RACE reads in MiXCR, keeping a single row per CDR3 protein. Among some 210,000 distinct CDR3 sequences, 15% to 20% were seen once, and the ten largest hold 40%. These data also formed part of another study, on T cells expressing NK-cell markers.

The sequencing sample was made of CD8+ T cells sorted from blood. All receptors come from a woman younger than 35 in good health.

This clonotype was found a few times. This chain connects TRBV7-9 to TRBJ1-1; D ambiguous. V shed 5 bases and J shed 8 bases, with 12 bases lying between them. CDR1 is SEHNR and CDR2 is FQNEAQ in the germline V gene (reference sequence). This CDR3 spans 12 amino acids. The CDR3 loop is CASSPDQFEAFF. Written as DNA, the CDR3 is TGTGCCAGCAGCCCGGACCAATTCGAAGCTTTCTTT. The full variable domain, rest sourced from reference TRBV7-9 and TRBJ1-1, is DTGVSQNPRHKITKRGQNVTFRCDPISEHNRLYWYRQTLGQGPEFLTYFQNEAQLEKSRLLSDRFSAERPKGSFSTLEIQRTEQGDSAMYLCASSPDQFEAFFGQGTRLTVV.

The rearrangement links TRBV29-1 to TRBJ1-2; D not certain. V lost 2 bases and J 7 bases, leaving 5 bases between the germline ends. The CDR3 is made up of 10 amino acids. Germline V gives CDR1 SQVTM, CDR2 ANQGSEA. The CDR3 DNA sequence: TGCAGCGTTGAACTGGGTGGCTACACCTTC. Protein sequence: CSVELGGYTF.

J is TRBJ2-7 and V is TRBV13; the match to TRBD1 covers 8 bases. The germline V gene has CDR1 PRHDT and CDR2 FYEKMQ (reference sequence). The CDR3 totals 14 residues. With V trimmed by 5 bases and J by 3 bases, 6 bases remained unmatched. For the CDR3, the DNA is TGTGCCAGCAGCACCGGACAGGGCCTCTACGAGCAGTACTTC. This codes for CASSTGQGLYEQYF.

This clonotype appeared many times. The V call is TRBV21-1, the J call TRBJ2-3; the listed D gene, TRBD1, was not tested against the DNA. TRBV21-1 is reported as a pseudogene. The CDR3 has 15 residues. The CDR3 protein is CASSLRADSTDTQYF. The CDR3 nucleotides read TGTGCCAGCAGCCTTAGGGCGGATAGCACAGATACGCAGTATTTT.

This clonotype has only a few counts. The DNA for the CDR3 is TGTGCCAGCAGCCCCTTAATTGAGGTCACGGGGGGACAGCCCCAGCATTTT. This sequence encodes CASSPLIEVTGGQPQHF. V usage is TRBV6-2 or TRBV6-3 and J usage is TRBJ1-5; tentatively, D is TRBD1 (5 bases). There are 17 residues in the CDR3. The germline V gene encodes CDR1 MNHEY and CDR2 SVGEGT. Trimming removed 6 bases from V and 7 bases from J, with 25 bases in between.

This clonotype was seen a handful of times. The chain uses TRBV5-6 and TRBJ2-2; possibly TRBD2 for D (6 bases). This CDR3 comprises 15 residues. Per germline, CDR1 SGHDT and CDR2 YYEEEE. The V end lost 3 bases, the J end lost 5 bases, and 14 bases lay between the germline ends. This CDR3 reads CASSWDFGGTGELFF. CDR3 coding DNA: TGTGCCAGCAGCTGGGACTTTGGGGGAACCGGGGAGCTGTTTTTT.

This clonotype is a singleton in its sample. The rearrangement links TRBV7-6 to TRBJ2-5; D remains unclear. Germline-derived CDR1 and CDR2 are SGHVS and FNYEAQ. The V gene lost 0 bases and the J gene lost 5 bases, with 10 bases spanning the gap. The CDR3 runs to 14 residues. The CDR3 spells CASSLALLRETQYF. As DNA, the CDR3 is TGTGCCAGCAGCTTAGCGCTGTTGAGGGAGACCCAGTACTTC.

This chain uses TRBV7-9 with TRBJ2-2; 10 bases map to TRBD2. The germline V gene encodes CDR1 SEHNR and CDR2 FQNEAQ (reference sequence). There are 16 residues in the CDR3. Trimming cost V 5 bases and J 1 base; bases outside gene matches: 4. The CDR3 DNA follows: TGTGCCAGCAGCCCGCCTAGCGGGAGGAACACCGGGGAGCTGTTTTTT. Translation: CASSPPSGRNTGELFF.

The CDR3 DNA follows: TGTGCCAGCAGCCTATGGTACGAGCAGTACTTC. It codes for CASSLWYEQYF. This chain links TRBV11-2 with TRBJ2-7; D remains unclear. This CDR3 spans 11 amino acids. Germline V gene data show CDR1 as SGHAT and CDR2 as FQNNGV. V was clipped by 5 bases and J by 4 bases, with 6 bases between them. The full variable domain, rest sourced from reference TRBV11-2 and TRBJ2-7, is EAGVAQSPRYKIIEKRQSVAFWCNPISGHATLYWYQQILGQGPKLLIQFQNNGVVDDSQLPKDRFSAERLKGVDSTLKIQPAKLEDSAVYLCASSLWYEQYFGPGTRLTVT.